The clone carrying this T cell receptor beta chain was counted a few times. Its antigen remains unidentified. The data belong to a study of CD8+ T cells in alopecia areata. Study summary: Once tofacitinib had been taken for 6 to 18 months, 6 months off drug followed. Study-level points and caveats: Shared TCR sequences were less clear between patients than in mice, possibly partly from HLA diversity. Sequencing of scalp tissue also captures the resident alphabeta T cells of normal skin.

RNA was isolated and reverse transcribed to cDNA, the sequencing template. The assay was immunoSEQ multiplex PCR, and TCRdb's table has in-frame clones only and misses some. The repertoire holds some 170,000 clones, with less than 80% as singletons. Researchers picked out CD4+ and CD8+ T cells from PBMCs by sorting. The V and J ends lost 5 bases and 1 base respectively, with 12 bases between them. This CDR3 is 15 amino acids long. Germline loops: CDR1 SGHNT, CDR2 YYREEE (reference sequence). The chain carries TRBV5-4 and TRBJ2-2; maybe TRBD1 (6 bases). The receptor's source is a human donor with alopecia areata. This material consisted of CD8+ T cells sorted from blood, taken at week 0. The CDR3 DNA is TGTGCCAGCAGGTCCGGGACAATGAACACCGGGGAGCTGTTTTTT. Residues: CASRSGTMNTGELFF.